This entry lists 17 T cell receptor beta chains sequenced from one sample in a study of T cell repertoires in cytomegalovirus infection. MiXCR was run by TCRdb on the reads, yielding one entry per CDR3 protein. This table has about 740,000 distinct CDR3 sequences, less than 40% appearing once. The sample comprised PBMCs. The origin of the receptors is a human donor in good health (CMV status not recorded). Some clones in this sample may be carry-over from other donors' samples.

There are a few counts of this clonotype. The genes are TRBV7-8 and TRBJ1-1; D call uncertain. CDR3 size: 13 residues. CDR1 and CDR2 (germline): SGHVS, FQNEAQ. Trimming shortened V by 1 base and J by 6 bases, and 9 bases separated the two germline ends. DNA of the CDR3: TGTGCCAGCAGCTTAGGGCGAGAACCTGAAGCTTTCTTT. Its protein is CASSLGREPEAFF.

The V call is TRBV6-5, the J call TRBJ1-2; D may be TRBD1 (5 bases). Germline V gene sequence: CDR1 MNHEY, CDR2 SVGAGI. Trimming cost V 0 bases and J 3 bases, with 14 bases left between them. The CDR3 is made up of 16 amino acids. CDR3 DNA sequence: TGTGCCAGCAGTTACTCGAAGATCCGAGGGGACTATGGCTACACCTTC. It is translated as CASSYSKIRGDYGYTF.

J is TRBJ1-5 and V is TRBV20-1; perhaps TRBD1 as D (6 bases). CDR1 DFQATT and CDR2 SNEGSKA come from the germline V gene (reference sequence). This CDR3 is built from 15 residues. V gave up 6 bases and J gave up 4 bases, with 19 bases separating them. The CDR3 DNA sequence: TGCAGTGCCCGCTGGGGGCCCTACGGGAATCAGCCCCAGCATTTT. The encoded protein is CSARWGPYGNQPQHF.

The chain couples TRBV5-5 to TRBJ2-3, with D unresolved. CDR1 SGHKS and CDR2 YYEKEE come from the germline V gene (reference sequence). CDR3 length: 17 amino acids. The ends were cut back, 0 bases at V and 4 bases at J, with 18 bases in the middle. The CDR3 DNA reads TGTGCCAGCAGCTTGGGGCGGCGGACCCTGGACCCAGATACGCAGTATTTT. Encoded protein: CASSLGRRTLDPDTQYF. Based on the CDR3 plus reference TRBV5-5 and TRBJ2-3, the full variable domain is DAGVTQSPTHLIKTRGQQVTLRCSPISGHKSVSWYQQVLGQGPQFIFQYYEKEERGRGNFPDRFSARQFPNYSSELNVNALLLGDSALYLCASSLGRRTLDPDTQYFGPGTRLTVL.

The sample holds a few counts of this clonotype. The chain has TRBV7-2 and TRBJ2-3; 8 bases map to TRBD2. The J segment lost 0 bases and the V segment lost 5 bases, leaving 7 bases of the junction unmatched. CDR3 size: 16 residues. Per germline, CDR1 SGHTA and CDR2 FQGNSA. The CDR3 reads CASSTASGPSTDTQYF. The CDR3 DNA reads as TGTGCCAGCAGCACCGCTAGCGGGCCTAGCACAGATACGCAGTATTTT.

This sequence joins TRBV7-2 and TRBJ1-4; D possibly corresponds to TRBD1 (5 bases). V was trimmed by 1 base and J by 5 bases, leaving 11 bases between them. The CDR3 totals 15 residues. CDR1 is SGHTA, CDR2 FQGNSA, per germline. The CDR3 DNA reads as TGTGCCAGCAGCTTAGGACAGATTTTAAATGAAAAACTGTTTTTT. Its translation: CASSLGQILNEKLFF.

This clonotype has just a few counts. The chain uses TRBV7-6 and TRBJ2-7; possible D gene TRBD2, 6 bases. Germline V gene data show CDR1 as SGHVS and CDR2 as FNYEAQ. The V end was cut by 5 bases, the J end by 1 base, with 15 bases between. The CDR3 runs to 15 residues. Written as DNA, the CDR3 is TGTGCCAGCAGCGAACTAGCTGCCGGATCCTACGAGCAGTACTTC. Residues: CASSELAAGSYEQYF. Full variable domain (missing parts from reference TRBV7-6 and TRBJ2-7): GAGVSQSPRYKVTKRGQDVALRCDPISGHVSLYWYRQALGQGPEFLTYFNYEAQQDKSGLPNDRFSAERPEGSISTLTIQRTEQRDSAMYRCASSELAAGSYEQYFGPGTRLTVT.

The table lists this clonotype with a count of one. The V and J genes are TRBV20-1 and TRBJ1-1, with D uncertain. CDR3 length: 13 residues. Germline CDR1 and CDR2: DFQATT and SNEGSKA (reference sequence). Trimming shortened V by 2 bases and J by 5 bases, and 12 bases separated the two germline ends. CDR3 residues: CSARSGKRTEAFF. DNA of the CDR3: TGCAGTGCTAGATCGGGGAAAAGGACTGAAGCTTTCTTT.

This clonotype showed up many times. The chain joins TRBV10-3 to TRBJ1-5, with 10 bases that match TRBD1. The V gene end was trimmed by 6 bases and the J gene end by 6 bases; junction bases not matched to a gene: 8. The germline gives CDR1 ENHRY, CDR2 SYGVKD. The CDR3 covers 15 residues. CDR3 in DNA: TGTGCCATCAGCCCAGACAGGGGGCGGCTTCAGCCCCAGCATTTT. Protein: CAISPDRGRLQPQHF.

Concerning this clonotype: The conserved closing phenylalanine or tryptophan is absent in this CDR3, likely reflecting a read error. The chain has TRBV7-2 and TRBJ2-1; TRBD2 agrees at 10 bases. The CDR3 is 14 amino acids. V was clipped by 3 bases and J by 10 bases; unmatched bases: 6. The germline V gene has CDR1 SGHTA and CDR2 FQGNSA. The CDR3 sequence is CASSFSGGVQEQFL. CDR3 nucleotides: TGTGCCAGCAGCTTCAGCGGGGGGGTCCAAGAGCAGTTCTTA.

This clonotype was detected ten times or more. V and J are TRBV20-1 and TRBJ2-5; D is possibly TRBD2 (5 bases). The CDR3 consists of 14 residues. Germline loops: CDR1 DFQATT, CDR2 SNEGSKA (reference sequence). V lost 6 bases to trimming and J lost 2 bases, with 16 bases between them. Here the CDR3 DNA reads TGCAGTGCAAGAACCGGGAACGAGCAAGAGACCCAGTACTTC. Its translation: CSARTGNEQETQYF.

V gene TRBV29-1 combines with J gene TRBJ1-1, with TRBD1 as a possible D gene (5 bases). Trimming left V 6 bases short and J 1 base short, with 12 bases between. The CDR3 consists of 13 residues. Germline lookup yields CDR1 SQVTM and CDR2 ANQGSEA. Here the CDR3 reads CSVIRGWNTEAFF. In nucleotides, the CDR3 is TGCAGCGTAATTCGGGGGTGGAACACTGAAGCTTTCTTT.

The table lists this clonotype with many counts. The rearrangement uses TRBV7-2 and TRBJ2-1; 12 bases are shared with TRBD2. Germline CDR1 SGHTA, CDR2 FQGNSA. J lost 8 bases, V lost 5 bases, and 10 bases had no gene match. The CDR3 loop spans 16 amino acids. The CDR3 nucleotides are TGTGCCAGCAGCACGGCGGCTAGCGGGGGGGGGTATGAGCAGTTCTTC. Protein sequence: CASSTAASGGGYEQFF. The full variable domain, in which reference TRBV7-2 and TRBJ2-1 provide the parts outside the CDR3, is GAGVSQSPSNKVTEKGKDVELRCDPISGHTALYWYRQSLGQGLEFLIYFQGNSAPDKSGLPSDRFSAERTGGSVSTLTIQRTQQEDSAVYLCASSTAASGGGYEQFFGPGTRLTVL.

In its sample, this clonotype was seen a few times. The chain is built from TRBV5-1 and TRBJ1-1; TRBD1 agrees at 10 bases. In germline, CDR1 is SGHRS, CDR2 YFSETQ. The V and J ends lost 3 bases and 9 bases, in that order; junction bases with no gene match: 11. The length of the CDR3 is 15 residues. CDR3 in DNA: TGCGCCAGCAGCTCTCAGGGACAGGGGCTTAAGAAAGCTTTCTTT. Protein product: CASSSQGQGLKKAFF. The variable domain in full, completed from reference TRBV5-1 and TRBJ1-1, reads KAGVTQTPRYLIKTRGQQVTLSCSPISGHRSVSWYQQTPGQGLQFLFEYFSETQRNKGNFPGRFSGRQFSNSRSEMNVSTLELGDSALYLCASSSQGQGLKKAFFGQGTRLTVV.

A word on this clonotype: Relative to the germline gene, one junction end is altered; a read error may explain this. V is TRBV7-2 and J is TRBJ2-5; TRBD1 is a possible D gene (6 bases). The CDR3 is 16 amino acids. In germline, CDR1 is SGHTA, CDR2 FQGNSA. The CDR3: CASGLVQGWGQETQYF. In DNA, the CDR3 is TGTGCCAGCGGCTTAGTACAGGGCTGGGGACAAGAGACCCAGTACTTC.

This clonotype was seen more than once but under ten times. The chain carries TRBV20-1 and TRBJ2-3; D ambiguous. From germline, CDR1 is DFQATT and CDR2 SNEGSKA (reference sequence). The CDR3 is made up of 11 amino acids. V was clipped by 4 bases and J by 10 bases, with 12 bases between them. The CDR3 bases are TGCAGTGCTAAGGATGGGATACCGCAGTATTTT. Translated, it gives CSAKDGIPQYF.

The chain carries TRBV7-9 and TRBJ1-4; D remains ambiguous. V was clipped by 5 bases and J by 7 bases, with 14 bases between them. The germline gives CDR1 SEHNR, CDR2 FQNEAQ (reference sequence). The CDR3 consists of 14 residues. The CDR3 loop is CASSPDATGEKLFF. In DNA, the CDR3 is TGTGCCAGCAGCCCGGACGCAACGGGTGAAAAACTGTTTTTT.